This T cell receptor beta chain was sequenced for a study of T cells in Graves' hyperthyroidism and ophthalmopathy. This clonotype has only a few counts. Researchers took RNA transcripts and amplified the TCR beta CDR3 regions from them. Primed by the HTBI set, a first-round RT-PCR was run on the TCR CDR3. TCRdb passed the multiplex PCR reads through MiXCR, listing each CDR3 protein once. The sample includes roughly 700,000 distinct CDR3 sequences, 14% of them seen just once. The CDR3 has 15 residues. Germline V lookup: CDR1 MNHNS, CDR2 SASEGT. V lost 5 bases and J lost 6, with 20 bases in between. Material for sequencing was blood. The genes are TRBV6-1 and TRBJ2-7; TRBD1 or TRBD2 may be the D gene (6 bases each). The sequence was collected from a woman aged 18-30 years with Graves' hyperthyroidism. CDR3 sequence (DNA): TGTGCCAGCAGTTACTCTGCAGGGGACTTCCTCGAGCAGTACTTC. Its protein is CASSYSAGDFLEQYF.